The T cell receptor beta chain described here comes from a study of shared clonotypes between healthy human individuals. Findings and caveats of the study: Richness estimates generally favored naive over memory subsets.

Sequencing used immunoSEQ multiplex PCR; TCRdb keeps in-frame clones, though not all of them. The sample consists of some 2.1 million clones, 85% to 95% of them appearing once. On this clone: The antigen is undetermined.

Germline V gene data show CDR1 as MNHEY and CDR2 as SVGAGI. The CDR3 totals 12 residues. Trimming stripped 6 bases from V and 10 bases from J, with 13 bases between. CD45RO-negative CD8 cells positively selected for CCR7 made up the naive population, which excluded terminally differentiated effector memory CD45RA+ cells. The chain combines TRBV6-5 with TRBJ2-1; maybe TRBD2 (6 bases). The sample comprised naive CD8+ T cells from PBMCs. The receptor was isolated from a young man in good health. Some clones in this sample may be carry-over from other donors' samples. CDR3 nucleotide sequence: TGTGCCAGCAGATCTCTAGCGAACGAGCAGTTCTTC. It is translated as CASRSLANEQFF.